Listed here is a single T cell receptor (beta chain). The data are from a study of shared clonotypes between healthy human individuals. The repertoire was sequenced with immunoSEQ multiplex PCR; TCRdb's copy has only in-frame clones and lacks some. The sample holds hundreds of thousands of clones, under 95% seen once. Positively selected for CCR7, the CD45RO-negative cells used as naive CD8 cells excluded terminally differentiated effector memory CD45RA+ cells. CDR3 length equals 12 residues. V was clipped by 6 bases and J by 8 bases, with 11 bases between them. Germline CDR1 reads MNHEY; CDR2 reads SMNVEV (reference sequence).

The specimen sequenced was naive CD8+ T cells sorted from blood. The TCR sequence derives from a man under 40 in good health. This chain uses TRBV27 with TRBJ2-1; unclear D gene. Written as DNA, the CDR3 is TGTGCCAGCAGCCCCAACCTGGATGAGCAGTTCTTC. Its translation: CASSPNLDEQFF.